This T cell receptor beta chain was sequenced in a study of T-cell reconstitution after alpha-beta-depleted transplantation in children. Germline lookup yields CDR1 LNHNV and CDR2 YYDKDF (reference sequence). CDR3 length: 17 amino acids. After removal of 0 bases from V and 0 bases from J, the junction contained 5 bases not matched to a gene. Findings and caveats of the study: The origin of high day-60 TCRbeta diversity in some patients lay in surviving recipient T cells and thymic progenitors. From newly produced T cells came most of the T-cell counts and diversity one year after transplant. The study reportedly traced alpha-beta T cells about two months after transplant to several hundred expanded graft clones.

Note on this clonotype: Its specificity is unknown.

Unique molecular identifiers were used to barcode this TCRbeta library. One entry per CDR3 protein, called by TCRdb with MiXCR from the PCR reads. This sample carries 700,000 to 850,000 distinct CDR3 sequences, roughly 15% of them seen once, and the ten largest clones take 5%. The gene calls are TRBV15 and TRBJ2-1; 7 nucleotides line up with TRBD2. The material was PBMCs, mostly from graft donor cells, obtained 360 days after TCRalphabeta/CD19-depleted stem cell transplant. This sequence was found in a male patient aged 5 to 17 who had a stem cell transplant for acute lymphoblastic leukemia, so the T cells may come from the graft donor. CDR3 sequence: CATSREGKRGSYNEQFF. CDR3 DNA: TGTGCCACCAGCAGAGAGGGGAAGCGGGGCTCCTACAATGAGCAGTTCTTC.